This TCR beta chain was identified during a study of a mutant IDH1 vaccine in newly diagnosed glioma. For the study at large: Vaccination was launched 4-6 weeks after radiotherapy alone, or with temozolomide cycles.

TCRdb keeps only in-frame clones here, not all; method: immunoSEQ multiplex PCR. The sample holds almost 85,000 clones, 85% seen once. This clone appeared a few times. The antigen is undetermined. The CDR3 length is 13 residues. Germline CDR1 reads LNHDA; CDR2 reads SQIVND (reference sequence). The germline V and J ends were trimmed by 7 bases and 0 bases, with 9 bases remaining between them. Time point defined: week 23, last vaccination. Doses comprised 300 ug of mutant IDH1 20-mer peptide each, plus topical imiquimod. Study observations and caveats: Altogether, roughly 93% of patients exhibited vaccine-induced immune responses.

The sequence derives from a man under 40 with glioma. Some clones in this sample may be carry-over from other donors' samples. The sample was PBMCs, taken from a glioma patient whose treatment included an IDH1 peptide vaccine. The chain uses TRBV19 and TRBJ1-1; D gene ambiguous. CDR3 residues: CASTSTVNTEAFF. Written as DNA, the CDR3 is TGTGCCAGTACCTCTACAGTGAACACTGAAGCTTTCTTT.